A single TCR beta chain is shown here with its context. This specimen comes from a study of shared clonotypes between healthy human individuals. There are 13 residues in the CDR3. From germline, CDR1 is MNHNS and CDR2 SASEGT. V dropped 4 bases and J dropped 3 bases, with 10 bases sitting between them. TCRdb keeps only in-frame clones here, not all; method: immunoSEQ multiplex PCR. The table lists 300,000 to 400,000 clones, roughly 84% of them singletons. The sample comprised memory CD8+ T cells sorted from blood. The subset here: CD45RO+ cells pooled with CCR7-negative TemRA cells. This clonotype was obtained from a man in his late teens or twenties in good health. The genes are TRBV6-1 and TRBJ2-7; D gene unclear. In DNA, the CDR3 is TGTGCCAGCAGTGTCCGAGATATCTACGAGCAGTACTTC. Protein product: CASSVRDIYEQYF.